Each of the 27 T cell receptor beta chains below was sequenced from the same sample in a study of blood T cell repertoires in COVID-19. The repertoire was sequenced with immunoSEQ multiplex PCR; TCRdb's copy has only in-frame clones and lacks some. The sample includes more than 60,000 clones, 82% of them seen just once. Source material: peripheral blood. These receptors came from a woman of 80 years or more with acute or convalescent COVID-19.

V gene TRBV7-2 combines with J gene TRBJ2-2; D possibly corresponds to TRBD1 (5 bases). Germline V gene data show CDR1 as SGHTA and CDR2 as FQGNSA. The CDR3 covers 13 residues. The V gene lost 1 base and the J gene lost 7 bases, with 7 bases spanning the gap. The CDR3 spells CASSLEGYGELFF. The CDR3 DNA is TGTGCCAGCAGCTTAGAGGGGTACGGGGAGCTGTTTTTT.

The V gene is TRBV13, the J gene TRBJ2-1; 14 bases are a match to TRBD2. Germline V CDR1 and CDR2: PRHDT, FYEKMQ (reference sequence). V lost 0 bases and J lost 4; bases outside the gene matches: 11. This CDR3 contains 20 residues. For the CDR3, the DNA is TGTGCCAGCAGCTTAGGCGGGCGGACTAGCGGGAGGACTGTGTACAATGAGCAGTTCTTC. The encoded protein is CASSLGGRTSGRTVYNEQFF.

J is TRBJ2-2 and V is TRBV2; no clear D. Germline V gene sequence: CDR1 SNHLY, CDR2 FYNNEI. V lost 8 bases to trimming and J lost 2 bases, with 6 bases between them. The CDR3 covers 12 residues. The CDR3 sequence is CASLRNTGELFF. CDR3 in DNA: TGTGCCAGCTTGCGTAACACCGGGGAGCTGTTTTTT.

About this clone itself: Compared with germline, one end of the junction differs, possibly owing to a read error. The V call is TRBV6-5, the J call TRBJ2-5; 8 bases are shared with TRBD1. The CDR3 totals 11 residues. Germline values: CDR1 MNHEY, CDR2 SVGAGI. DNA of the CDR3: TGTGCCTGCAGACAGGGGGAGACCCAGTACTTC. It is translated as CACRQGETQYF.

In the case of this clone: This sample includes further DNA sequences coding for the same CDR3. The chain uses TRBV6-5 and TRBJ1-1; D is unresolved. The CDR3 is made up of 13 amino acids. Trimming shortened V by 0 bases and J by 1 base, and 3 bases separated the two germline ends. Germline CDR1 reads MNHEY; CDR2 reads SVGAGI. The CDR3 nucleotides are TGTGCCAGCAGTTACTCCAGGAACACTGAAGCTTTCTTT. Translated: CASSYSRNTEAFF.

The chain is built from TRBV28 and TRBJ1-2, with 11 bases identical to TRBD1. CDR3 length: 14 amino acids. With 6 bases clipped from V and 4 bases from J, the junction kept 4 bases outside the gene matches. Per the germline V gene, CDR1 is MDHEN and CDR2 is SYDVKM. The CDR3 is CASRRTGGGYGYTF. The CDR3 nucleotides are TGTGCCAGCAGACGGACAGGGGGCGGCTATGGCTACACCTTC.

The rearrangement uses TRBV5-4 and TRBJ2-2; TRBD2 might be the D (5 bases). The CDR3 extends over 16 amino acids. Trimming left V 4 bases short and J 4 bases short, with 17 bases between. Germline CDR1 SGHNT, CDR2 YYREEE (reference sequence). The CDR3 region is CASSAFILAGTGELFF. In DNA, the CDR3 is TGTGCCAGCAGCGCGTTCATCCTAGCTGGCACCGGGGAGCTGTTTTTT.

V usage is TRBV15 and J usage is TRBJ2-7; perhaps TRBD1 as D (7 bases). This CDR3 comprises 14 residues. Germline assignment: CDR1 LNHNV and CDR2 YYDKDF (reference sequence). V was trimmed by 6 bases and J by 0 bases, leaving 12 bases between them. CDR3 nucleotides: TGTGCCACCAGGCCTCAGGGGGGCTCCTACGAGCAGTACTTC. Its translation is CATRPQGGSYEQYF. The full variable domain, with the rest looked up from reference TRBV15 and TRBJ2-7, is DAMVIQNPRYQVTQFGKPVTLSCSQTLNHNVMYWYQQKSSQAPKLLFHYYDKDFNNEADTPDNFQSRRPNTSFCFLDIRSPGLGDTAMYLCATRPQGGSYEQYFGPGTRLTVT.

V gene TRBV9 combines with J gene TRBJ2-5; D possibly corresponds to TRBD1 (6 bases). The CDR3 consists of 16 residues. Germline loops: CDR1 SGDLS, CDR2 YYNGEE. Trimming left V 0 bases short and J 4 bases short, with 16 bases between. The CDR3 bases are TGTGCCAGCAGCGTAGCTGTAGGGGGAGTAGGAGAGACCCAGTACTTC. This gives the protein CASSVAVGGVGETQYF.

The chain has TRBV5-1 and TRBJ2-6, with D maybe TRBD1 (5 bases). Germline CDR1 and CDR2: SGHRS and YFSETQ. The CDR3 totals 16 residues. V shed 9 bases and J shed 0 bases, with 16 bases lying between them. CDR3 nucleotides: TGCGCCACTGGGCTCGCAGGGAACTCTGGGGCCAACGTCCTGACTTTC. The encoded protein is CATGLAGNSGANVLTF.

This chain joins TRBV10-3 and TRBJ2-3, with D possibly being TRBD2 (7 bases). The length of the CDR3 is 16 residues. Trimming cost V 4 bases and J 2 bases, with 16 bases left between them. The germline V gene encodes CDR1 ENHRY and CDR2 SYGVKD. DNA of the CDR3: TGTGCCATCAGTGGGGAGCTAGGGGGGGCCACAGATACGCAGTATTTT. Translation: CAISGELGGATDTQYF.

This clone was observed once. The rearrangement joins TRBV7-5 to TRBJ1-2. TRBV7-5 is labeled a pseudogene. The CDR3 sequence is 15 residues long. CDR3 sequence (DNA): TGTGTCAGAAGCTTAAGTGGCGGGCAGGACTATGGCTACACCTTC. This gives the protein CVRSLSGGQDYGYTF.

The V and J genes are TRBV11-2 and TRBJ2-5; TRBD1 matches 9 bases. The J segment lost 2 bases and the V segment lost 5 bases, leaving 6 bases of the junction unmatched. Germline assignment: CDR1 SGHAT and CDR2 FQNNGV. The length of the CDR3 is 15 residues. CDR3 sequence: CASSTRDRAQETQYF. DNA for the CDR3: TGTGCCAGCAGCACGAGGGACAGGGCTCAAGAGACCCAGTACTTC.

J is TRBJ2-6 and V is TRBV27, with 7 bases that match TRBD1. The V and J ends lost 3 bases and 2 bases, in that order; junction bases with no gene match: 13. CDR1 and CDR2 from the germline V gene are MNHEY and SMNVEV (reference sequence). This CDR3 has 19 residues. The CDR3: CASSLRETGILTGANVLTF. CDR3 nucleotide sequence: TGTGCCAGCAGTTTGAGGGAGACAGGGATCTTAACTGGGGCCAACGTCCTGACTTTC.

The V and J genes are TRBV6-5 and TRBJ1-2; 8 bases map to TRBD1. J was trimmed by 4 bases and V by 6 bases; bases with no gene match: 10. The CDR3 loop spans 15 amino acids. The germline CDR1 and CDR2 sequences are MNHEY and SVGAGI. The CDR3 coding sequence is TGTGCCAGCAGCCGACTCGCAGGGGGCGGCTATGGCTACACCTTC. Its protein is CASSRLAGGGYGYTF.

The chain uses TRBV21-1 and TRBJ2-5; TRBD2, as called in the table, went unchecked against the DNA. TRBV21-1 is a pseudogene. The CDR3 extends over 17 amino acids. Here the CDR3 DNA reads TGTGCCAGCAGCAAAGCTGGGCGGGGGAGAGCGGAAGAGACCCAGTACTTC. Encoded protein: CASSKAGRGRAEETQYF.

The rearrangement uses TRBV24-1 and TRBJ2-7, with D possibly being TRBD1 (6 bases). V lost 2 bases and J lost 2, with 9 bases in between. The germline gives CDR1 KGHDR, CDR2 SFDVKD. This CDR3 region has 14 residues. The CDR3 region has the DNA TGTGCCACCAGTGATTCCGGACAGACCTACGAGCAGTACTTC. Translating gives CATSDSGQTYEQYF.

V and J are TRBV5-1 and TRBJ2-7, with 8 bases identical to TRBD2. This CDR3 comprises 16 residues. Germline CDR1 reads SGHRS; CDR2 reads YFSETQ. The junction had 12 bases not matched to a gene; V was cut back by 4 bases and J by 3 bases. CDR3 sequence reads: CASSPQPGAGDYEQYF. CDR3 DNA sequence: TGCGCCAGCAGCCCACAACCCGGAGCGGGGGACTACGAGCAGTACTTC.

The chain couples TRBV5-1 to TRBJ2-7; D perhaps matches TRBD2 (5 bases). The length of the CDR3 is 15 residues. The germline CDR1 and CDR2 sequences are SGHRS and YFSETQ. V lost 4 bases and J lost 6, with 20 bases in between. This chain's CDR3 is CASSPQAGYELEQYF. In nucleotides, the CDR3 is TGCGCCAGCAGCCCCCAGGCGGGCTACGAACTCGAGCAGTACTTC.

The rearrangement joins TRBV6-4 to TRBJ1-2; a possible D gene is TRBD1 (5 bases). Germline V gene data show CDR1 as MRHNA and CDR2 as SNTAGT. V dropped 4 bases and J dropped 7 bases, with 16 bases sitting between them. This CDR3 region has 14 residues. The CDR3 nucleotides are TGTGCCAGCAGTGTAGAAGGGGTCGGCGGTGGCTACACCTTC. Residues: CASSVEGVGGGYTF.

The CDR3 DNA is TGCAGCGTGGGGGGACAGTCGGCTAACTATGGCTACACCTTC. As protein: CSVGGQSANYGYTF. The rearrangement links TRBV29-1 to TRBJ1-2, with 7 bases aligning to TRBD1. Per germline, CDR1 SQVTM and CDR2 ANQGSEA. V lost 6 bases and J lost 0; bases outside the gene matches: 7. CDR3 size: 14 residues. Using reference TRBV29-1 and TRBJ1-2 for the parts outside the CDR3, the full variable domain is SAVISQKPSRDICQRGTSLTIQCQVDSQVTMMFWYRQQPGQSLTLIATANQGSEATYESGFVIDKFPISRPNLTFSTLTVSNMSPEDSSIYLCSVGGQSANYGYTFGSGTRLTVV.

This chain connects TRBV18 to TRBJ1-2; D is possibly TRBD1 (5 bases). The CDR3 has 16 amino acids. V lost 3 bases and J lost 5, with 19 bases in between. The germline CDR1 and CDR2 sequences are KGHSH and LQKENI. This CDR3 is CASSPPSSDKDYGYTF. The CDR3 bases are TGTGCCAGCTCACCCCCCAGCTCGGACAAGGATTATGGCTACACCTTC. Looking up the rest from reference TRBV18 and TRBJ1-2 gives the full variable domain: NAGVMQNPRHLVRRRGQEARLRCSPMKGHSHVYWYRQLPEEGLKFMVYLQKENIIDESGMPKERFSAEFPKEGPSILRIQQVVRGDSAAYFCASSPPSSDKDYGYTFGSGTRLTVV.

This chain joins TRBV25-1 and TRBJ2-5; D is possibly TRBD1 (6 bases). Trimming pared 3 bases from V and 5 bases from J, leaving 13 bases between. CDR1 is MGHDK and CDR2 is SYGVNS in the germline V gene. The CDR3 sequence is 14 residues long. The CDR3 sequence: CASSEAAGAETQYF. The DNA for the CDR3 is TGTGCCAGCAGTGAGGCGGCAGGGGCCGAGACCCAGTACTTC.

The chain recombines TRBV27 with TRBJ2-2; perhaps TRBD1 as D (8 bases). Between the trimmed V and J ends, which lost 2 bases and 1 base, there was a span of 17 bases. The germline V gene encodes CDR1 MNHEY and CDR2 SMNVEV (reference sequence). This CDR3 is 18 amino acids long. CDR3 protein: CASSLGTGGRWNTGELFF. CDR3 DNA: TGTGCCAGCAGTTTAGGGACAGGCGGGAGATGGAACACCGGGGAGCTGTTTTTT.

This chain joins TRBV5-1 and TRBJ2-7; D possibly corresponds to TRBD1 (6 bases). Germline assignment: CDR1 SGHRS and CDR2 YFSETQ. This CDR3 contains 13 residues. Trimming stripped 3 bases from V and 2 bases from J, with 9 bases between. The CDR3 sequence: CASSWDKPYEQYF. CDR3 nucleotides: TGCGCCAGCAGCTGGGACAAACCCTACGAGCAGTACTTC.

This clone appeared a few times. The chain is built from TRBV11-2 and TRBJ1-2; a weak D match, TRBD1 (6 bases). The CDR3 extends over 13 amino acids. Trimming pared 3 bases from V and 8 bases from J, leaving 13 bases between. Per germline, CDR1 SGHAT and CDR2 FQNNGV. CDR3 DNA sequence: TGTGCCAGCAGCTTCGGACAGACCTTGGGCTACACCTTC. Its translation: CASSFGQTLGYTF.

This clone came up once. The chain combines TRBV19 with TRBJ1-1, with D perhaps matching TRBD1 (6 bases). There are 15 residues in the CDR3. From germline, CDR1 is LNHDA and CDR2 SQIVND (reference sequence). The V end was cut by 2 bases, the J end by 1 base, with 11 bases between. The CDR3 bases are TGTGCCAGTAGTATAATGACAGGAAGGAACACTGAAGCTTTCTTT. It yields the protein CASSIMTGRNTEAFF.